A single sample gave rise to the 6 T cell receptor beta chains below, sequenced in a study of OX40 agonist ivuxolimab in advanced cancers. Some clones are missing from TCRdb's copy, which holds only in-frame ones; the method was immunoSEQ multiplex PCR. There are 25,000 to 40,000 clones in the sample; approximately 80% occur only once, and roughly 12% lies in the top ten. Material: CD4+ or CD8+ T cells sorted from blood, obtained in a trial of the OX40 agonist ivuxolimab. The receptors stem from an adult with an advanced solid tumor such as melanoma, head and neck, liver or kidney cancer.

The V call is TRBV29-1, the J call TRBJ1-2, with 10 positions matching TRBD1. Unmatched junction bases numbered 3, after V lost 4 bases and J lost 4 bases. Per the germline V gene, CDR1 is SQVTM and CDR2 is ANQGSEA. The CDR3 sequence is 13 residues long. The CDR3 DNA reads as TGCAGCGTTGCGGACAGGGGGGGCTATGGCTACACCTTC. Protein: CSVADRGGYGYTF.

This sequence joins TRBV9 and TRBJ2-1, with D possibly matching TRBD1 (6 bases). Trimming pared 4 bases from V and 7 bases from J, leaving 18 bases between. Germline loops: CDR1 SGDLS, CDR2 YYNGEE. This CDR3 is 15 amino acids long. CDR3 region: CASSPPGTGWNEQFF. CDR3 sequence (DNA): TGTGCCAGCAGCCCCCCGGGCACAGGGTGGAATGAGCAGTTCTTC.

The rearrangement links TRBV5-1 to TRBJ2-3; 15 positions agree with TRBD2. The germline V gene encodes CDR1 SGHRS and CDR2 YFSETQ. This CDR3 is built from 18 residues. The V gene end was trimmed by 4 bases and the J gene end by 2 bases; junction bases not matched to a gene: 8. CDR3 amino acids: CASSLGLAGGLVTDTQYF. The DNA of the CDR3 is TGCGCCAGCAGCCTGGGACTAGCGGGGGGCCTTGTCACAGATACGCAGTATTTT.

V usage is TRBV2 and J usage is TRBJ1-1; the match to TRBD1 covers 7 bases. The length of the CDR3 is 12 residues. V lost 6 bases to trimming and J lost 10 bases; unmatched junction nucleotides: 8. The germline gives CDR1 SNHLY, CDR2 FYNNEI. CDR3 loop: CASSAGGSGAFF. Here the CDR3 DNA reads TGTGCCAGCAGCGCAGGGGGTTCAGGAGCTTTCTTT.

This chain uses TRBV29-1 with TRBJ2-7; D might be TRBD2 (5 bases). The CDR3 contains 14 residues. Trimming stripped 4 bases from V and 2 bases from J, with 15 bases between. The germline V gene has CDR1 SQVTM and CDR2 ANQGSEA. The CDR3 spells CSVVAASRTYEQYF. The CDR3 DNA reads as TGCAGCGTTGTCGCGGCTAGCAGAACCTACGAGCAGTACTTC.

The V and J genes are TRBV7-3 and TRBJ2-2; D ambiguous. The CDR3 length is 12 residues. V was pared by 2 bases and J by 5 bases, with 3 bases between. Germline assignment: CDR1 SGHTA and CDR2 FQGTGA. This chain's CDR3 is CASSLGTGELFF. The CDR3 region has the DNA TGTGCCAGCAGCTTAGGAACCGGGGAGCTGTTTTTT. Together with reference TRBV7-3 and TRBJ2-2, the CDR3 gives the full variable domain: GAGVSQTPSNKVTEKGKYVELRCDPISGHTALYWYRQSLGQGPEFLIYFQGTGAADDSGLPNDRFFAVRPEGSVSTLKIQRTERGDSAVYLCASSLGTGELFFGEGSRLTVL.